This entry describes one TCR beta chain. Sequencing used immunoSEQ multiplex PCR; TCRdb keeps in-frame clones, though not all of them. Of fewer than 600,000 clones listed, approximately 92% were seen once; the top ten hold roughly 0.92%. The CDR3 covers 18 residues. V gave up 4 bases and J gave up 5 bases; unmatched junction bases: 9. The germline CDR1 and CDR2 sequences are SNHLY and FYNNEI. The entry originates in a study of blood T cell repertoires in COVID-19. This sequence joins TRBV2 and TRBJ2-3; TRBD2 aligns across 16 bases. The TCR originated in a man between 18 and 35 years old with COVID-19, enrolled during active disease. Sequenced: peripheral blood. This CDR3 is CASSGGLGTSGRVDTQYF. The CDR3 DNA follows: TGTGCCAGCAGTGGGGGCCTTGGGACTAGCGGGAGGGTAGATACGCAGTATTTT. The entire variable domain, with the rest obtained from reference TRBV2 and TRBJ2-3, is as follows: EPEVTQTPSHQVTQMGQEVILRCVPISNHLYFYWYRQILGQKVEFLVSFYNNEISEKSEIFDDQFSVERPDGSNFTLKIRSTKLEDSAMYFCASSGGLGTSGRVDTQYFGPGTRLTVL.